Each of the 20 T cell receptor beta chains below was sequenced from the same sample in a study of OX40 agonist ivuxolimab in advanced cancers. Sequencing used immunoSEQ multiplex PCR; TCRdb keeps in-frame clones, though not all of them. The table lists 68,000 or so clones, 75% to 95% of them singletons, with 1% to 1.2% in the top ten. The material sequenced was CD4+ or CD8+ T cells sorted from blood, taken in a trial of the OX40 agonist ivuxolimab. Receptors originate from an adult with an advanced solid tumor such as melanoma, head and neck, liver or kidney cancer.

The chain uses TRBV5-6 and TRBJ1-2, with no clear D. CDR1 and CDR2 (germline): SGHDT, YYEEEE. The CDR3 is made up of 15 amino acids. Trimming pared 5 bases from V and 8 bases from J, leaving 22 bases between. This CDR3 reads CASSSQGLRMGGYTF. CDR3 sequence (DNA): TGTGCCAGCAGTTCCCAAGGGCTACGAATGGGCGGCTACACCTTC.

The chain recombines TRBV30 with TRBJ2-3, with TRBD2 matching 9 bases. This CDR3 is built from 15 residues. The V gene end was trimmed by 0 bases and the J gene end by 4 bases; junction bases not matched to a gene: 5. The germline CDR1 and CDR2 sequences are GTSNPN and SVGIG (reference sequence). CDR3 in DNA: TGTGCCTGGAGTGTTGGGCGGGGGGGCCCAGATACGCAGTATTTT. This gives the protein CAWSVGRGGPDTQYF. Drawing the rest from reference TRBV30 and TRBJ2-3, the complete variable domain is SQTIHQWPATLVQPVGSPLSLECTVEGTSNPNLYWYRQAAGRGLQLLFYSVGIGQISSEVPQNLSASRPQDRQFILSSKKLLLSDSGFYLCAWSVGRGGPDTQYFGPGTRLTVL.

The V call is TRBV11-2, the J call TRBJ2-2, with TRBD2 identical over 8 bases. Trimming took 1 base from V and 1 from J; bases not matched to a gene: 2. Germline-derived CDR1 and CDR2 are SGHAT and FQNNGV. This CDR3 region has 16 residues. CDR3 sequence: CASSLGSGGNTGELFF. CDR3 DNA: TGTGCCAGCAGCTTAGGCAGCGGGGGGAACACCGGGGAGCTGTTTTTT.

The V gene is TRBV5-1, the J gene TRBJ2-1; 7 bases align to TRBD1. CDR3 length: 16 amino acids. Germline lookup yields CDR1 SGHRS and CDR2 YFSETQ. J lost 5 bases, V lost 3 bases, and 11 bases had no gene match. DNA for the CDR3: TGCGCCAGCAGCTCCCAACCGGGACAGTTCAACAATGAGCAGTTCTTC. The encoded protein is CASSSQPGQFNNEQFF.

This chain links TRBV28 with TRBJ1-1, with D possibly matching TRBD1 (6 bases). The CDR3 sequence is 14 residues long. V lost 6 bases and J lost 0, with 11 bases in between. Looked up from germline, CDR1 is MDHEN and CDR2 is SYDVKM. The CDR3: CASRGRTVNTEAFF. CDR3 coding DNA: TGTGCCAGCAGGGGACGGACAGTGAACACTGAAGCTTTCTTT.

The chain employs TRBV11-3 and TRBJ2-3, with TRBD2 identical over 11 bases. Per germline, CDR1 SGHNT and CDR2 YENEEA. The CDR3 consists of 17 residues. Trimming cost V 5 bases and J 3 bases; bases outside gene matches: 10. The CDR3 spells CASSRGLAEWETDTQYF. The CDR3 DNA follows: TGTGCCAGCAGCCGGGGACTAGCGGAGTGGGAGACAGATACGCAGTATTTT.

The chain employs TRBV19 and TRBJ2-5; D is perhaps TRBD2 (5 bases). CDR3 length: 13 amino acids. V was pared by 5 bases and J by 2 bases, with 9 bases between. Per the germline V gene, CDR1 is LNHDA and CDR2 is SQIVND (reference sequence). Here the CDR3 reads CASSSTRQETQYF. The DNA for the CDR3 is TGTGCCAGTAGTTCCACTAGACAAGAGACCCAGTACTTC.

The rearrangement links TRBV5-1 to TRBJ2-3; tentative D call: TRBD1 (5 bases). Trimming took 6 bases from V and 1 from J, leaving 15 bases between them. CDR1 is SGHRS, CDR2 YFSETQ, per germline. The CDR3 is made up of 15 amino acids. As DNA, the CDR3 is TGCGCCAGCACCACAGGATTTCAACGCACAGATACGCAGTATTTT. Translating gives CASTTGFQRTDTQYF.

The chain combines TRBV5-5 with TRBJ1-3; D might be TRBD1 (5 bases). The V gene lost 2 bases and the J gene lost 0 bases, with 18 bases spanning the gap. The V gene's germline CDR1 is SGHKS and CDR2 YYEKEE (reference sequence). This CDR3 is built from 18 residues. The CDR3 DNA follows: TGTGCCAGCAGCTTAAATCTCGGGACGATTCTCTCTGGAAACACCATATATTTT. It yields the protein CASSLNLGTILSGNTIYF.

The rearrangement uses TRBV18 and TRBJ2-5, with D unclear. V was cut by 1 base and J by 5 bases, with 8 bases left in between. The CDR3 runs to 13 residues. The germline CDR1 and CDR2 sequences are KGHSH and LQKENI. CDR3 sequence reads: CASSPQISETQYF. CDR3 DNA sequence: TGTGCCAGCTCACCACAAATCAGCGAGACCCAGTACTTC.

The chain uses TRBV11-1 and TRBJ1-1, with 8 bases identical to TRBD1. The V gene's germline CDR1 is SGHAT and CDR2 FQDESV (reference sequence). Trimming removed 7 bases from V and 1 base from J; junction bases left unmatched: 8. The CDR3 covers 15 residues. The CDR3, as DNA: TGTGCCAGCACTGGGGGGGGACAGGCGAACACTGAAGCTTTCTTT. This translates into CASTGGGQANTEAFF.

The CDR3 DNA follows: TGTGCCAGCAGCCGTACTTGGAGGGGAGGTAATGAAAAACTGTTTTTT. As protein: CASSRTWRGGNEKLFF. The rearrangement links TRBV5-6 to TRBJ1-4, with a tentative D call TRBD1 (5 bases). Looked up from germline, CDR1 is SGHDT and CDR2 is YYEEEE. Trimming took 4 bases from V and 4 from J, leaving 17 bases between them. The CDR3 has 16 amino acids.

V gene TRBV14 combines with J gene TRBJ1-1; D perhaps matches TRBD1 (6 bases). Trimming removed 4 bases at V and 4 bases at J, with 13 bases between. This CDR3 has 14 amino acids. The germline gives CDR1 SGHDN, CDR2 FVKESK. CDR3: CASSRQGGGTEAFF. CDR3 DNA: TGTGCCAGCAGCCGACAAGGGGGGGGCACTGAAGCTTTCTTT.

This chain uses TRBV7-3 with TRBJ1-1; no clear D gene. The CDR3 totals 13 residues. Germline V gene lookup returns CDR1 SGHTA and CDR2 FQGTGA. The V end was cut by 5 bases, the J end by 1 base, with 8 bases between. The chain's CDR3 is CASSNTRNTEAFF. CDR3 DNA: TGTGCCAGCAGCAACACAAGGAACACTGAAGCTTTCTTT.

The chain is built from TRBV11-2 and TRBJ2-2; D is undetermined. Between the trimmed V and J ends, which lost 0 bases and 7 bases, there was a span of 6 bases. The CDR3 extends over 13 amino acids. Germline-derived CDR1 and CDR2 are SGHAT and FQNNGV. The CDR3 coding sequence is TGTGCCAGCAGCTTAGATACGGTCGGGGAGCTGTTTTTT. This translates into CASSLDTVGELFF.

The chain uses TRBV5-1 and TRBJ1-2, with D possibly TRBD1 on 5 matching bases. CDR1 SGHRS and CDR2 YFSETQ come from the germline V gene. The V and J ends lost 2 bases and 4 bases respectively, with 12 bases between them. CDR3 length equals 14 residues. CDR3 DNA: TGCGCCAGCAGCTTAGAGGGGCGCGGCTATGGCTACACCTTC. Its protein is CASSLEGRGYGYTF.

A note on this clone: A read error may produce the germline difference seen at one junction end. This specimen includes other DNA sequences encoding the same CDR3. The chain joins TRBV6-1 to TRBJ1-1, with D tentatively TRBD1 (5 bases). Per germline, CDR1 MNHNS and CDR2 SASEGT. This CDR3 region has 15 residues. CDR3 bases: TGTGCCACAGCGTTGGGGGTGCGTCTGAACACCGAAGCTTTCTTT. It translates to CATALGVRLNTEAFF.

This clone was picked up a small number of times. The CDR3 sequence: CASSEDHGRGETQYF. The CDR3 DNA is TGTGCCAGCAGTGAAGATCACGGGAGGGGGGAGACCCAGTACTTC. The V gene is TRBV2, the J gene TRBJ2-5; the match to TRBD2 covers 8 bases. Germline values: CDR1 SNHLY, CDR2 FYNNEI. This CDR3 has 15 amino acids. Trimming took 1 base from V and 5 from J; bases not matched to a gene: 6.

The chain recombines TRBV9 with TRBJ1-6, with unresolved D. This CDR3 has 15 residues. V was pared by 0 bases and J by 6 bases, with 10 bases between. CDR1 is SGDLS, CDR2 YYNGEE, per germline. CDR3 region: CASSVGTDPNSPLHF. The CDR3 DNA reads as TGTGCCAGCAGCGTAGGAACAGACCCTAATTCACCCCTCCACTTT.

The genes are TRBV19 and TRBJ2-1; 7 nucleotides match TRBD1. The CDR3 totals 15 residues. The germline CDR1 and CDR2 sequences are LNHDA and SQIVND (reference sequence). Trimming removed 4 bases from V and 4 bases from J; junction bases left unmatched: 7. The CDR3 sequence: CASSTPRGQYNEQFF. The CDR3 DNA reads as TGTGCCAGTAGTACCCCTCGGGGACAGTACAATGAGCAGTTCTTC.